Listed here is a single T cell receptor beta chain. TCRdb ran MiXCR on the 5' RACE reads and lists one entry per CDR3 protein. The data show around 98,000 distinct CDR3 sequences, with approximately 20% seen just once and 20% to 25% held by the top ten. The time point here: blood at routine non-recurrence follow-up after resection. The data belong to a study of spatial heterogeneity in lung cancer. The V gene lost 5 bases and the J gene lost 0 bases, with 10 bases spanning the gap. Per the germline V gene, CDR1 is DFQATT and CDR2 is SNEGSKA (reference sequence). CDR3 length: 14 residues. The TCR originated in a male donor with early-stage non-small cell lung cancer. The chain uses TRBV20-1 and TRBJ2-2; D possibly uses TRBD1 or TRBD2 (5 bases each). This sample comprised PBMCs, obtained at follow-up. The CDR3 is CSARDGANTGELFF. The CDR3 region has the DNA TGCAGTGCTCGGGACGGCGCGAACACCGGGGAGCTGTTTTTT.